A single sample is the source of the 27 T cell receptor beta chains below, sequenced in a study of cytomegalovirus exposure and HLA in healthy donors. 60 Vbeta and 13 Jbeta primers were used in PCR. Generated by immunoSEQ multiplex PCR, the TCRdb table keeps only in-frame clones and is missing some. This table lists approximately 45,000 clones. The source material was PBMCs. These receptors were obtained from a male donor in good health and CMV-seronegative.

This CDR3 reads CASSLTGTSGVYEQYF. Written as DNA, the CDR3 is TGTGCCAGCAGCCTGACCGGGACTAGCGGGGTCTACGAGCAGTACTTC. The genes are TRBV4-2 and TRBJ2-7; 13 nucleotides agree with TRBD2. Germline assignment: CDR1 LGHNA and CDR2 YNFKEQ. V shed 4 bases, J shed 3 bases, and the junction held 6 bases outside the gene matches. This CDR3 contains 16 residues.

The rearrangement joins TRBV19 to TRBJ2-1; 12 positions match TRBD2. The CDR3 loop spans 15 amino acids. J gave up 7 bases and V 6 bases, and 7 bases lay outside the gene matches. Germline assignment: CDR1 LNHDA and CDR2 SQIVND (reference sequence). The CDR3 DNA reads TGTGCCAGTAGACTAGCGGGGGGAATAGTGAATGAGCAGTTCTTC. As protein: CASRLAGGIVNEQFF.

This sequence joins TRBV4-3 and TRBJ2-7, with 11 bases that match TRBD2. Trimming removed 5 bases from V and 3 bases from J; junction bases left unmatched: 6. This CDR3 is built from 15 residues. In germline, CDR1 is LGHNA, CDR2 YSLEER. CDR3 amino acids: CASSEISGGDYEQYF. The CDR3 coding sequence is TGCGCCAGCAGCGAGATTAGCGGGGGGGACTACGAGCAGTACTTC.

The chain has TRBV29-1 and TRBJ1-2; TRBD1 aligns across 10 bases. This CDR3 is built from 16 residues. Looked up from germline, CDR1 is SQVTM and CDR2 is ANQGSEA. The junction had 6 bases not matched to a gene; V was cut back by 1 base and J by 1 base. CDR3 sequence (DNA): TGCAGCGTTGAAGTAAGGGGGACAGGGGATAACTATGGCTACACCTTC. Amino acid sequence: CSVEVRGTGDNYGYTF.

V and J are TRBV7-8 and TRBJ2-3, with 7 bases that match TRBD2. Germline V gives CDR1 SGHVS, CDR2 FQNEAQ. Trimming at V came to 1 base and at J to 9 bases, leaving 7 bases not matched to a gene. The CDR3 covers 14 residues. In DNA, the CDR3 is TGTGCCAGCAGCTTAGAAGGTCCGGGGGGAACGCAGTATTTT. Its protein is CASSLEGPGGTQYF.

DNA for the CDR3: TGTGCCTGGAGGCCGGGACATAACACTGAAGCTTTCTTT. It is translated as CAWRPGHNTEAFF. The chain recombines TRBV30 with TRBJ1-1; D is possibly TRBD1 (6 bases). Trimming stripped 3 bases from V and 2 bases from J, with 10 bases between. The CDR3 length is 13 residues. Germline loops: CDR1 GTSNPN, CDR2 SVGIG (reference sequence).

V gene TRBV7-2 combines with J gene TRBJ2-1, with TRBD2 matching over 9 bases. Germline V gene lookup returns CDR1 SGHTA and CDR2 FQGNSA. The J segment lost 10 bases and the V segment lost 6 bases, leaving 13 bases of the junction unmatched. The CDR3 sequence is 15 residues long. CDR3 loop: CASSPIAGEGREQFF. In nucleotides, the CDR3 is TGTGCCAGCAGTCCAATAGCGGGGGAGGGCAGAGAGCAGTTCTTC.

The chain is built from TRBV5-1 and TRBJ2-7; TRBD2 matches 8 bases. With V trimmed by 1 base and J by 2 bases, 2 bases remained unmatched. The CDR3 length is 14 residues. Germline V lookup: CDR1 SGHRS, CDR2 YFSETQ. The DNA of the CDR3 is TGCGCCAGCAGCTTGACTAGCGGAACCTACGAGCAGTACTTC. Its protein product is CASSLTSGTYEQYF.

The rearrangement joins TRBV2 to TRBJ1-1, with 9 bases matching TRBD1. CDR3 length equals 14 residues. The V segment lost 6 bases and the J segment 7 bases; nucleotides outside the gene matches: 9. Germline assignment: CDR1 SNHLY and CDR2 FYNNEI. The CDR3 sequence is CASSVGTGFGEAFF. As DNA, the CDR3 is TGTGCCAGCAGCGTCGGGACAGGGTTTGGTGAAGCTTTCTTT.

DNA for the CDR3: TGTGCCAGTAGTATCGGGGGTCTCACTGAAGCTTTCTTT. Encoded protein: CASSIGGLTEAFF. The chain combines TRBV19 with TRBJ1-1; the D gene is possibly TRBD1 (5 bases). The CDR3 contains 13 residues. CDR1 and CDR2 (germline): LNHDA, SQIVND (reference sequence). Deletions cut 3 bases from V and 4 bases from J, with 9 bases between.

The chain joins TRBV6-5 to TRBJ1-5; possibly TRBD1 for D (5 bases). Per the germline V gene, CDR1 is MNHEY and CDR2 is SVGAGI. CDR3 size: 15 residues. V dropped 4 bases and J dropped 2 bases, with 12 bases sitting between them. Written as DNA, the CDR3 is TGTGCCAGCAGTTCCGTGGGGACTGGCAATCAGCCCCAGCATTTT. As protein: CASSSVGTGNQPQHF.

CDR3 nucleotides: TGTGCCAGCAGTGAATTTAGGGACAAAAACACCGGGGAGCTGTTTTTT. Translation: CASSEFRDKNTGELFF. The chain links TRBV25-1 to TRBJ2-2, with D possibly matching TRBD1 (6 bases). The CDR3 consists of 16 residues. Trimming cost V 1 base and J 2 bases, with 11 bases left between them. Germline CDR1 is MGHDK and CDR2 is SYGVNS.

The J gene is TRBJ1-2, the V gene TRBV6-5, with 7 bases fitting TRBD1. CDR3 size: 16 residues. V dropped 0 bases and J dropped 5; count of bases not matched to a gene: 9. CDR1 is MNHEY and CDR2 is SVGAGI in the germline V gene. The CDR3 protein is CASSYSVLDREYGYTF. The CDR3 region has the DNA TGTGCCAGCAGTTACTCTGTACTCGACAGGGAGTATGGCTACACCTTC.

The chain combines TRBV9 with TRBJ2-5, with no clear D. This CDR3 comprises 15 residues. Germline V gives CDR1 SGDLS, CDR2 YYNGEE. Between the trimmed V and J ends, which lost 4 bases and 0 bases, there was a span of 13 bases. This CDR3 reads CASSLQAAYQETQYF. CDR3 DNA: TGTGCCAGCAGCCTCCAGGCCGCGTACCAAGAGACCCAGTACTTC.

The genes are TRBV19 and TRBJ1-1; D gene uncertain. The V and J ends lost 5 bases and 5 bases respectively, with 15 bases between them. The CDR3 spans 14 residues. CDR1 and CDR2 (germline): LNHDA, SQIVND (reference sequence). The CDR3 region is CASSAPRELTEAFF. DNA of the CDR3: TGTGCCAGTAGTGCCCCCCGGGAATTGACTGAAGCTTTCTTT.

The DNA of the CDR3 is TGTGCCAGCAGCCCCGTGGCTGGGAACACTGAAGCTTTCTTT. This codes for CASSPVAGNTEAFF. The chain joins TRBV6-5 to TRBJ1-1; unclear D gene. Trimming stripped 6 bases from V and 1 base from J, with 12 bases between. Germline V lookup: CDR1 MNHEY, CDR2 SVGAGI. This CDR3 has 14 amino acids.

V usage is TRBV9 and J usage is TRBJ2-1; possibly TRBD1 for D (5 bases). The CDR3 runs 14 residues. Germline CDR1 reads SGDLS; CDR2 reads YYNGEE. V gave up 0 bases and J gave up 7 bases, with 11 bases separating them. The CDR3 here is CASSVVGRGNEQFF. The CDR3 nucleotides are TGTGCCAGCAGCGTAGTGGGGCGAGGAAATGAGCAGTTCTTC.

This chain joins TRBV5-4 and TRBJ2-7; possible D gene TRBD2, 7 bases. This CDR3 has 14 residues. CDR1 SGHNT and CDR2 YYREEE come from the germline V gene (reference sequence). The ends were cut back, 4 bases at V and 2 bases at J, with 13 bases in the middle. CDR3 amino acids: CASSLGGPTYEQYF. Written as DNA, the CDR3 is TGTGCCAGCAGCCTCGGGGGGCCCACCTACGAGCAGTACTTC.

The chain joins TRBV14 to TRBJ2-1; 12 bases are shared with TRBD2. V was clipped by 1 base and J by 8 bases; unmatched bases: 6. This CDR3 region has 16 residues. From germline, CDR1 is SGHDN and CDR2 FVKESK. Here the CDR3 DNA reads TGTGCCAGCAGCCAAGTTCCTAGCGGGGGGGAGCATGAGCAGTTCTTC. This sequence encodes CASSQVPSGGEHEQFF.

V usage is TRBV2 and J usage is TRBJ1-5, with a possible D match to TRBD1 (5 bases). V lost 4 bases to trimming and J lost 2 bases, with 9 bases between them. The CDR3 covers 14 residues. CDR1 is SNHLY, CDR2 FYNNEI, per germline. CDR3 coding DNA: TGTGCCAGCAGTGGGGACTGGGGCAATCAGCCCCAGCATTTT. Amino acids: CASSGDWGNQPQHF.

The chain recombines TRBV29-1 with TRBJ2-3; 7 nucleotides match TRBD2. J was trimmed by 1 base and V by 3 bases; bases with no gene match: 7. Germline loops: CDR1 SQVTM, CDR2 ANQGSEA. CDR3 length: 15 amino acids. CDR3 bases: TGCAGCGTTGATGCGATCAGCGGGGGCACAGATACGCAGTATTTT. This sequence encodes CSVDAISGGTDTQYF.

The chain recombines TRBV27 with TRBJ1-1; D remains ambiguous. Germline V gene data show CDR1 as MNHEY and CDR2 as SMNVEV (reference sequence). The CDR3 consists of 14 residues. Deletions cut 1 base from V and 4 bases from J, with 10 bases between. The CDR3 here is CASSLWGGTTEAFF. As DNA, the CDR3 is TGTGCCAGCAGTTTATGGGGAGGAACCACTGAAGCTTTCTTT.

Written as DNA, the CDR3 is TGTGCCAGTAGTATCCGGGAGAGCTCCTACGAGCAGTACTTC. This translates into CASSIRESSYEQYF. The V gene is TRBV19, the J gene TRBJ2-7; a possible D gene is TRBD2 (6 bases). The V gene lost 3 bases and the J gene lost 0 bases, with 9 bases spanning the gap. CDR1 is LNHDA, CDR2 SQIVND, per germline (reference sequence). The CDR3 is 14 amino acids.

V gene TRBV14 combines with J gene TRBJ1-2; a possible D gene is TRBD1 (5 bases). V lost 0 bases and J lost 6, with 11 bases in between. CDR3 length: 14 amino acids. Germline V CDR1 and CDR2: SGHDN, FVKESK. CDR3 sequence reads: CASSQELGGDGYTF. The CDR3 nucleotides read TGTGCCAGCAGCCAAGAGCTGGGGGGAGATGGCTACACCTTC.

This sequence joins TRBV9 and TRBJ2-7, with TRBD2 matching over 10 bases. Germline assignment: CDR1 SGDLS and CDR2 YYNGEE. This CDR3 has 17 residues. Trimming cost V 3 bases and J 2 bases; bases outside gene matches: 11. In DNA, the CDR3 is TGTGCCAGCAGCGGTGATGGTACTAGCGGGGTCCCCTACGAGCAGTACTTC. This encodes CASSGDGTSGVPYEQYF.

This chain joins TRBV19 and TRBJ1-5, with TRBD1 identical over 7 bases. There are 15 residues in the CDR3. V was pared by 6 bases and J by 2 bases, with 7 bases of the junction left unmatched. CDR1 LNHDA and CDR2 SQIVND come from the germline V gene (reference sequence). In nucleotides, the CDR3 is TGTGCCAGTAGCCCGACAGGGCTGGGCAATCAGCCCCAGCATTTT. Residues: CASSPTGLGNQPQHF.

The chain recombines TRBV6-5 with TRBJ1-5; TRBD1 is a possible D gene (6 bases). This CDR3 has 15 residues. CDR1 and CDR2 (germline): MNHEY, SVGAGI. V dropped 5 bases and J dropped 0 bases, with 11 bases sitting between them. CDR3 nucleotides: TGTGCCAGCAGTGGAGGACAGAATAGCAATCAGCCCCAGCATTTT. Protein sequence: CASSGGQNSNQPQHF.